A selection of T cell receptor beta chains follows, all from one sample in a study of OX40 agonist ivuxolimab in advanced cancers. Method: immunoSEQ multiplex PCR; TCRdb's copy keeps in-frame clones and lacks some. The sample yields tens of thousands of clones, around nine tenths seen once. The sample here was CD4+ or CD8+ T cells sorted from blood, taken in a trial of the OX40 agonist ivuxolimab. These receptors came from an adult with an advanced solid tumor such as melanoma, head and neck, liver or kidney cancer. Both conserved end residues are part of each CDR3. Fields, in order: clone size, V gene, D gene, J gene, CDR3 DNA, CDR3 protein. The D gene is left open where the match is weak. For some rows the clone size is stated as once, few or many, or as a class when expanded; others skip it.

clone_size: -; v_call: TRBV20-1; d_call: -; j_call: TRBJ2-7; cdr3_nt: TGCAGTGCTAGGACTACCTACGAGCAGTACTTC; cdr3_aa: CSARTTYEQYF
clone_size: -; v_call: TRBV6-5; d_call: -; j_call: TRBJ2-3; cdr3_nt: TGTGCCGCATCGGGGGGCGGGTATACGCAGTATTTT; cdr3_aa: CAASGGGYTQYF
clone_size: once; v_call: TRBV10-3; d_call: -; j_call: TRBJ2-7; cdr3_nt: TGTGCCATCACCGCCCTGGGGCAGGGGTCGACCTACGAGCAGTACTTC; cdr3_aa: CAITALGQGSTYEQYF
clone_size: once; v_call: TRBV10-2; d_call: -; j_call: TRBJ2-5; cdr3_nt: TGCGCCAGCAGTCGGAACCAAGAGACCCAGTACTTC; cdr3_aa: CASSRNQETQYF
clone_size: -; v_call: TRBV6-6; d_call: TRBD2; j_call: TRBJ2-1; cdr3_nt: TGTGCCAGCAGGGCCCCGGGACTAGCGGGGAATGAGCAGTTCTTC; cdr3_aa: CASRAPGLAGNEQFF
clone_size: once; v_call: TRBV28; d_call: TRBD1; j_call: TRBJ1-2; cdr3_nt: TGTGCCAGCAGTCCGACAGGGGCTCGAGGCTACACCTTC; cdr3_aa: CASSPTGARGYTF
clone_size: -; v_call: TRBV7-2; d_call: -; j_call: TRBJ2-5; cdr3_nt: TGTGCCAGCGGCCTGGAGAAGGGGGAGACCCAGTACTTC; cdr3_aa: CASGLEKGETQYF
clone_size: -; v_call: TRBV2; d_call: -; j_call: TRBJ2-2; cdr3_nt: TGTGCCAGCAGTCTACAGGGAAGGAACACCGGGGAGCTGTTTTTT; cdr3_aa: CASSLQGRNTGELFF
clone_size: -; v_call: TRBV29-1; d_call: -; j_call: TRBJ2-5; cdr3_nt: TGCAGCGTTCTAAAACTACAAGAGACCCAGTACTTC; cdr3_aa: CSVLKLQETQYF
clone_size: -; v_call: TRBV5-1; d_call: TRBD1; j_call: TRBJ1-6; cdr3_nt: TGCGCCAGCAGCTTGGGACAGGGTCAATATAATTCACCCCTCCACTTT; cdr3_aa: CASSLGQGQYNSPLHF
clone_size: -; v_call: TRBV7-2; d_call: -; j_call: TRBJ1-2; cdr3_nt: TGTGCCAGCAGCTTCCTCCCGGGGTTTAACTATGGCTACACCTTC; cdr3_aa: CASSFLPGFNYGYTF
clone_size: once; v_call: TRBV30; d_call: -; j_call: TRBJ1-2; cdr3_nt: TGTGCCTGGGCACAGGCAAACTATGGCTACACCTTC; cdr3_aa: CAWAQANYGYTF
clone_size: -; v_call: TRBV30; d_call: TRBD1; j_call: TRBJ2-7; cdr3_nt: TGTGCCTGGAGTGCCCGGGACAGGGACTGGGAGCAGTACTTC; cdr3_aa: CAWSARDRDWEQYF
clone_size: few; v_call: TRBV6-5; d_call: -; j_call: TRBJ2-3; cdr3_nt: TGTGCCAGCAGTTACTCTGGAAATACGCAGTATTTT; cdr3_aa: CASSYSGNTQYF
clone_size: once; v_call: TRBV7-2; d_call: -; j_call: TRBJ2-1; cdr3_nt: TGTGCCAGCAGCTTAAGGCGATCGGGAGCGGCGGCCAATGAGCAGTTCTTC; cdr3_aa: CASSLRRSGAAANEQFF
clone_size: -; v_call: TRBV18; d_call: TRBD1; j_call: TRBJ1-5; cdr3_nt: TGTGCCAGCTCACCGACAGGGATAGGAAGCAATCAGCCCCAGCATTTT; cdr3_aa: CASSPTGIGSNQPQHF
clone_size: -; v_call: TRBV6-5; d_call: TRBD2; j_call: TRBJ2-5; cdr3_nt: TGTGCCAGCAGTTACAGGGCTAGCGGAGGGTCAGGGACCCAGTACTTC; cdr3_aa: CASSYRASGGSGTQYF